This T cell receptor beta chain was observed in a study of identical twins. Unique molecular identifiers were present on cDNA, and template switching added a universal primer site. TCRdb processed the 5' RACE reads anew with MiXCR; each CDR3 protein has one entry. Here the sample spans 300,000 to 400,000 distinct CDR3 sequences, roughly 10% being singletons. Healthy Caucasians supplied all donations. This clonotype was counted ten times or more. CDR1 is DFQATT, CDR2 SNEGSKA, per germline (reference sequence). This CDR3 has 11 amino acids. V was pared by 5 bases and J by 4 bases, with 5 bases between. The receptor was isolated from a woman between 45 and 60 years old in good health. This chain joins TRBV20-1 and TRBJ2-2; D is unclear. Sequencing used naive T cells sorted from blood. CDR3 bases: TGCAGTGCTCATTCCACCGGGGAGCTGTTTTTT. As protein: CSAHSTGELFF.